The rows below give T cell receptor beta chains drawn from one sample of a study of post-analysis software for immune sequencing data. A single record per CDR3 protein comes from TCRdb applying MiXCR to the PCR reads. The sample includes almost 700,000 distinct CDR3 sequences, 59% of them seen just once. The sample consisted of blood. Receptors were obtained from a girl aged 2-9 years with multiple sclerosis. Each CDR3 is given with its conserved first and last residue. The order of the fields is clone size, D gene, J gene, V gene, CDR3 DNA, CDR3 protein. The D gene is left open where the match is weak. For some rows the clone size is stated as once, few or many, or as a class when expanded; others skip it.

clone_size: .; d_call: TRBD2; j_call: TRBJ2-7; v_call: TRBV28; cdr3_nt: TGTGCCAGCAGTTTAGATGAAGCGGGAGAAGACGAGCAGTACTTC; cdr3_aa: CASSLDEAGEDEQYF
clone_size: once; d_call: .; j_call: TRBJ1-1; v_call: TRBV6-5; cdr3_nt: TGTGCCAGCAGTCAGGACGTGGGAGTCACTGAAGCTTTCTTT; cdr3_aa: CASSQDVGVTEAFF
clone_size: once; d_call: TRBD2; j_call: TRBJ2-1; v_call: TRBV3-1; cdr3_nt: TGTGCCAGCAGCCGCAGCGGGAGTGATGAGCAGTTCTTC; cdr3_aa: CASSRSGSDEQFF
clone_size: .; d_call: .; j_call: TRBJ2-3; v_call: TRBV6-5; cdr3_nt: TGTGCCAGCAGTCGCGGGACAGTTAGCACAGATACGCAGTATTTT; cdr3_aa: CASSRGTVSTDTQYF
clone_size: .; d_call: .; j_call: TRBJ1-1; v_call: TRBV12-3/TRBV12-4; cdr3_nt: TGTGCCAGCAGGCCTCGTATCCGGGGGCTGTCGCTGAACACTGAAGCTTTCTTT; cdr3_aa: CASRPRIRGLSLNTEAFF
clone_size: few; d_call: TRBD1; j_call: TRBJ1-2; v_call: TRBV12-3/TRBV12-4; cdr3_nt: TGTGCCAGCAGTCAGACGGACAGGGACTATGGCTACACCTTC; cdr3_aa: CASSQTDRDYGYTF
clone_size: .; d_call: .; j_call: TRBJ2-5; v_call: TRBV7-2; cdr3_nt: TGTGCCAGCAGCTTAGACCCGGGCCCAGAGTACTTC; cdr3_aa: CASSLDPGPEYF
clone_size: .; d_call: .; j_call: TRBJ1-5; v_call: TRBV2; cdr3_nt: TGTGCCAGCAGTGAGGAGGCAGGGGCTTTCCCCAATCAGCCCCAGCATTTT; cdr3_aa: CASSEEAGAFPNQPQHF
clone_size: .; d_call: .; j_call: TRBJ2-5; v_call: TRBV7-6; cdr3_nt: TGTGCCAGCAGCCAGACGCTAGGGCCGGAAGAGACCCAGTACTTC; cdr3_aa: CASSQTLGPEETQYF
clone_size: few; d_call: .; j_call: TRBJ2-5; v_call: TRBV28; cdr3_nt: TGTGCCAGCAGTTTTTATGGGGAGACCCAGTACTTC; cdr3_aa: CASSFYGETQYF
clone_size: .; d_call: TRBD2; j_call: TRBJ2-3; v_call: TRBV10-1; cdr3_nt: TGCGCCAGCAGTGAAGGATCGAGGTTGGCTAGCGGCCTCACAGATACGCAGTATTTT; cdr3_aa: CASSEGSRLASGLTDTQYF
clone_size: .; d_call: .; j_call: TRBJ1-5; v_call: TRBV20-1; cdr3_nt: TGCAGTGCTCAAGAGCGAGCTTTTGGCAATCAGCCCCAGCATTTT; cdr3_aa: CSAQERAFGNQPQHF
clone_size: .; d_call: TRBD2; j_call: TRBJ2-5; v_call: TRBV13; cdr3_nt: TGTGCCAGCAGCCCGACTAGCGGGAGCCAAGAGACCCAGTACTTC; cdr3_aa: CASSPTSGSQETQYF
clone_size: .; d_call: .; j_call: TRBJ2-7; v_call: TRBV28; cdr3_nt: TGTGCCAGCATTCCCGAGGTGGGTGGGGGAGCCTACGAGCAGTACTTC; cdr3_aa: CASIPEVGGGAYEQYF
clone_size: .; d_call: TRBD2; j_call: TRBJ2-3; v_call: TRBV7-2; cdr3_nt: TGTGCCAGCAGCTTACTTGCGGGAGGGAACACAGATACGCAGTATTTT; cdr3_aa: CASSLLAGGNTDTQYF
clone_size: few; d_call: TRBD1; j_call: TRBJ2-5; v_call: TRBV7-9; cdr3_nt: TGTGCCAGCACGTCAACAGGGGGCCAAGAGACCCAGTACTTC; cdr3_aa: CASTSTGGQETQYF
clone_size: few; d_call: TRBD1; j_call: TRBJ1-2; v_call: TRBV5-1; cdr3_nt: TGCGCCAGCAGAACCGGGACAGGGACTAACTATGGCTACACCTTC; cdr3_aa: CASRTGTGTNYGYTF
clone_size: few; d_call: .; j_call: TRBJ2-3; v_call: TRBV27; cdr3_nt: TGTGCCAGCAGTTTCATAGGGTTCGGCAGCACAGATACGCAGTATTTT; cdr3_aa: CASSFIGFGSTDTQYF
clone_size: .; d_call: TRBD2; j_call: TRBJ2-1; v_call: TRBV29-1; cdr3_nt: TGCAGCGTTGAAATGCTCAGCGGGAGGGCCGGTAATGAGCAGTTCTTC; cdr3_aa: CSVEMLSGRAGNEQFF
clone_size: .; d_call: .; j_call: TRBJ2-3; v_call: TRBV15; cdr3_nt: TGTGCCACCAGCGGTAGAGGAGTATTCACGGATACGCAGTATTTT; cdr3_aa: CATSGRGVFTDTQYF
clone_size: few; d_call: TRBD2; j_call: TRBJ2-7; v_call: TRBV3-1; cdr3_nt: TGTGCCAGCAGCCAAGATGTTCTTGCTATCGGACTAGCGGGAGTAACCGACGAGCAGTACTTC; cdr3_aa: CASSQDVLAIGLAGVTDEQYF
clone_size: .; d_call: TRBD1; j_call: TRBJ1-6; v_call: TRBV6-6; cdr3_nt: TGTGCCAGCACCGCTTACAGGGGGGTCCTCCACTTT; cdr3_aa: CASTAYRGVLHF
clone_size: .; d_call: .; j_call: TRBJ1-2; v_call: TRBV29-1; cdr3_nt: TGCAGCGCCGGGGAAAACGGCTACACCTTC; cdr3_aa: CSAGENGYTF
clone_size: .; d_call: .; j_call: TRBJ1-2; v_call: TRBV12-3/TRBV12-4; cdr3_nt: TGTGCCAGCAGTTTAGAACAGGGCTATGGCTACACCTTC; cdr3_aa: CASSLEQGYGYTF
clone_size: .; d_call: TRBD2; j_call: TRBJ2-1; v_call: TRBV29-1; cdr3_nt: TGCAGCGTTATAGCGGGAGGGCGAGGAGAGCAGTTCTTC; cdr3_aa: CSVIAGGRGEQFF
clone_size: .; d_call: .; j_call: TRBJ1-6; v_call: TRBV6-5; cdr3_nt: TGTGCCAGCAGTCTTTTCGAGGGAAGCAATTCACCCCTCCACTTT; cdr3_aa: CASSLFEGSNSPLHF
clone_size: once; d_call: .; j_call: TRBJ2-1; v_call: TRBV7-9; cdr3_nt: TGTGCCAGCAGCTTATCGGCCGTCTACAATGAGCAGTTCTTC; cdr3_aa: CASSLSAVYNEQFF
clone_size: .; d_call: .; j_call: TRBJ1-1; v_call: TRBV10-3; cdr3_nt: TGTGCCATCAGTGAGCCCCCAGCGAACACTGAAGCTTTCTTT; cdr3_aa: CAISEPPANTEAFF
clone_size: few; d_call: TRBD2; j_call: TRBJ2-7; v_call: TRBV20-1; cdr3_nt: TGCAGTGCTTTAGCGGGAGGGAGGCCCTACGAGCAGTACTTC; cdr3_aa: CSALAGGRPYEQYF
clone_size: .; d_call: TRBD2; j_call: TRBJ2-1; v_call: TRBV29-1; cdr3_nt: TGCAGCGTTGAACTCGGCGCTAGCGGGGGTTACAATGAGCAGTTCTTC; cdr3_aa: CSVELGASGGYNEQFF
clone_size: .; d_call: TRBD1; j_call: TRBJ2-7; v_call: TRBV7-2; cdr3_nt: TGTGCCAGCAGCAAGCCCCGGGACAGGGGAGACGAGCAGTACTTC; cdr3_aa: CASSKPRDRGDEQYF
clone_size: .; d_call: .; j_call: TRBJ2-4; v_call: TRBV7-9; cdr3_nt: TGTGCCAGCAGTATGAACAGGGTAGTGGAAAACATTCAGTACTTC; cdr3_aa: CASSMNRVVENIQYF
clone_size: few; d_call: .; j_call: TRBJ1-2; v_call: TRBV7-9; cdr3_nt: TGTGCCAGCAGCTTCTTCCCCCCCGCTAACTATGGCTACACCTTC; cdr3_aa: CASSFFPPANYGYTF
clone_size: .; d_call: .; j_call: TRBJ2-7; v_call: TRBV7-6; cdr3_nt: TGTGCCAGCAGCCGGCCTCCATCCTACGAGCAGTACTTC; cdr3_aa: CASSRPPSYEQYF
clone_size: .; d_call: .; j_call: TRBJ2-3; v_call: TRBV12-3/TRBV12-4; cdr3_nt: TGTGCCAGCAGTCGGGACGGCTTCACAGATACGCAGTATTTT; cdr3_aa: CASSRDGFTDTQYF
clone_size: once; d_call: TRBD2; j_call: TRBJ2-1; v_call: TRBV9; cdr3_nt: TGTGCCAGCAGCGTAGGACCCAGCGGGGGGTTTTACAATGAGCAGTTCTTC; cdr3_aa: CASSVGPSGGFYNEQFF
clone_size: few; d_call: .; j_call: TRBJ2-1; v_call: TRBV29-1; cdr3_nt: TGCAGCGTTGAGAGACTAACAGGGTACAATGAGCAGTTCTTC; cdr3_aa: CSVERLTGYNEQFF
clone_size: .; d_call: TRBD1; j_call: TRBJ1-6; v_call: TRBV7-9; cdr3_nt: TGTGCCAGCAGACCGGGAGGGACAGGTCGGAATTCACCCCTCCACTTT; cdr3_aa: CASRPGGTGRNSPLHF
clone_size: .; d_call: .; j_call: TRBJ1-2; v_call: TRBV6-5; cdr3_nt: TGTGCCAGCAGTTACTCGATCGGGATGGTTGGCTACACCTTC; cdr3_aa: CASSYSIGMVGYTF
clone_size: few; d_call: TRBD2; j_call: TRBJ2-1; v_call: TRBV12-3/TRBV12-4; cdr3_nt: TGTGCCAGCAGTCTAGGACTAGCGGGAGCAGTAGATGAGCAGTTCTTC; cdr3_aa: CASSLGLAGAVDEQFF
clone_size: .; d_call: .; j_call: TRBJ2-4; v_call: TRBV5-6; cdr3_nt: TGTGCCAGCAGCTTAACTGGGGTGGGCAAAAACATTCAGTACTTC; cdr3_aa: CASSLTGVGKNIQYF